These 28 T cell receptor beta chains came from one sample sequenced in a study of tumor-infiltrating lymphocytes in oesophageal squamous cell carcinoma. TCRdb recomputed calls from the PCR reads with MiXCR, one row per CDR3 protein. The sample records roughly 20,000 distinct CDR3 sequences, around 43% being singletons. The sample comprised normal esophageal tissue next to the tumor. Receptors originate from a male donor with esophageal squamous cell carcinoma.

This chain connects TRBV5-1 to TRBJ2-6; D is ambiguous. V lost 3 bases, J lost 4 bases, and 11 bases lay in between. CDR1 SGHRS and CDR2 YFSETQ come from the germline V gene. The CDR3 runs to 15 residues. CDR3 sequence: CASSWGGRGANVLTF. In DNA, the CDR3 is TGCGCCAGCAGCTGGGGTGGGCGAGGGGCCAACGTCCTGACTTTC.

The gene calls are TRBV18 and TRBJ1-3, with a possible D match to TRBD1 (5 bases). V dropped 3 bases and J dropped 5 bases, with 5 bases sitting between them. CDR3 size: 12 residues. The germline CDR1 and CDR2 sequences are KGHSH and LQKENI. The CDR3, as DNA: TGTGCCAGCTCACCGGGGCGAAACACCATATATTTT. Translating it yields CASSPGRNTIYF.

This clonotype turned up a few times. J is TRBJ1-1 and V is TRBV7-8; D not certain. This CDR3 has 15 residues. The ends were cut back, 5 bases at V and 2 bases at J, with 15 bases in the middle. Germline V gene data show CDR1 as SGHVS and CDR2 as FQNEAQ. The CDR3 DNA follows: TGTGCCAGCAGCCACCGGATTGCCAGCAACACTGAAGCTTTCTTT. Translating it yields CASSHRIASNTEAFF.

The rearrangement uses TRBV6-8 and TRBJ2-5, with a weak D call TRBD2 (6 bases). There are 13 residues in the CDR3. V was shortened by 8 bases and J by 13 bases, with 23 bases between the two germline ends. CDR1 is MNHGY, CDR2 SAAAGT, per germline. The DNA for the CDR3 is TGTGCCAGCGGAGGGATGGACACCGGGGAGCTGTACTTC. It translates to CASGGMDTGELYF.

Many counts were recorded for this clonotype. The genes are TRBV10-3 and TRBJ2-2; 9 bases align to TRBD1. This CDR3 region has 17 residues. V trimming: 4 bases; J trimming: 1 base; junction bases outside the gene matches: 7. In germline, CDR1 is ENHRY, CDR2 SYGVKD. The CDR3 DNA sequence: TGTGCCATCAGTGGGGGACAGGGAAAAATGAACACCGGGGAGCTGTTTTTT. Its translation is CAISGGQGKMNTGELFF.

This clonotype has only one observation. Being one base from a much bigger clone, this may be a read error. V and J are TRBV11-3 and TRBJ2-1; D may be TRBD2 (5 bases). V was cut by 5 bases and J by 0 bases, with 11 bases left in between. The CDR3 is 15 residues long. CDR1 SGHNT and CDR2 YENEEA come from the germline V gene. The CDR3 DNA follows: TGTGCCAGCAGCCGACTAAGGAGCTCCTACAATGAGCAGTTCTTC. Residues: CASSRLRSSYNEQFF.

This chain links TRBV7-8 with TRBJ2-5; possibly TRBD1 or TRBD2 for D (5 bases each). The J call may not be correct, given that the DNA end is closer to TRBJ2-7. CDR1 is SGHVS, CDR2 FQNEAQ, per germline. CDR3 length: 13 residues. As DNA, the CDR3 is TGTGCCAGCAGGTCCGGGACCCACTACGAGCAGTACTTC. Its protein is CASRSGTHYEQYF.

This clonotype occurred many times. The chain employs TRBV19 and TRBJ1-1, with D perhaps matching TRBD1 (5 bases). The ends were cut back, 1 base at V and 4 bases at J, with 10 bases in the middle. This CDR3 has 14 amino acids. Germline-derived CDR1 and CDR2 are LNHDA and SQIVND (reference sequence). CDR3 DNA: TGTGCCAGTAGTATAGCAGGGTTGCGCACTGAAGCTTTCTTT. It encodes CASSIAGLRTEAFF.

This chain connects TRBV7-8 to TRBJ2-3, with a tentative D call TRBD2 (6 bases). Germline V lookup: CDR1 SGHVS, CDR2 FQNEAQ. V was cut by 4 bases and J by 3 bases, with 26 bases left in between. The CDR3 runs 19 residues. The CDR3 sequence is CASSSKTPLVGGSTDTQYF. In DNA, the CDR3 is TGTGCCAGCAGCTCCAAGACTCCCCTAGTTGGGGGGAGTACAGATACGCAGTATTTT.

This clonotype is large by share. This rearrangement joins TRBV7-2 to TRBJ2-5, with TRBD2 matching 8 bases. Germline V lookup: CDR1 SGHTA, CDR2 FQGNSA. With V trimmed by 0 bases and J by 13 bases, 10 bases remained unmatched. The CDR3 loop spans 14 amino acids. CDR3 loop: CASSLAQTSSGLYF. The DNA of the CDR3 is TGTGCCAGCAGCTTAGCCCAGACCTCTAGCGGGTTGTACTTC.

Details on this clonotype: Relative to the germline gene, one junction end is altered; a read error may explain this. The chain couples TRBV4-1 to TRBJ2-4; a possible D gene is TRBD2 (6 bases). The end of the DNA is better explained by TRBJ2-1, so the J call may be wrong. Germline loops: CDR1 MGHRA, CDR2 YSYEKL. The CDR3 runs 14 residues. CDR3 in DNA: TGTGCCAGCAGCCCGTCCGGGAGCCGCAATGAGCAGTTCTTC. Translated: CASSPSGSRNEQFF.

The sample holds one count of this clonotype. The CDR3 coding sequence is TGTGCCAGCAGCTACGGACTAGCGGGTTACAATGAGCAGTTCTTC. Protein product: CASSYGLAGYNEQFF. The chain couples TRBV7-3 to TRBJ2-3, with TRBD2 matching 11 bases. The closer fit of TRBJ2-1 to the DNA end suggests the J call may be wrong. Germline CDR1 is SGHTA and CDR2 is FQGTGA. The CDR3 length is 15 residues.

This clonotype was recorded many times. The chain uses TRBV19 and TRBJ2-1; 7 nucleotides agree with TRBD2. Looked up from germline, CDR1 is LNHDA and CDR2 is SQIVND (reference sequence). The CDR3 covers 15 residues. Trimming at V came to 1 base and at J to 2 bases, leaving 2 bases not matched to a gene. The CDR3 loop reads CASSIAAGPYNEQFF. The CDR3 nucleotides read TGTGCCAGTAGTATAGCAGCGGGACCCTACAATGAGCAGTTCTTC.

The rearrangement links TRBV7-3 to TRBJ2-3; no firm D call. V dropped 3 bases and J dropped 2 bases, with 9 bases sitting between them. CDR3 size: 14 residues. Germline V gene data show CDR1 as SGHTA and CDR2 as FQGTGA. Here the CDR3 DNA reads TGTGCCAGCAGCTTGAATGGCCTCACAGATACGCAGTATTTT. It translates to CASSLNGLTDTQYF. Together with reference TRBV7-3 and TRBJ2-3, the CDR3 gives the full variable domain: GAGVSQTPSNKVTEKGKYVELRCDPISGHTALYWYRQSLGQGPEFLIYFQGTGAADDSGLPNDRFFAVRPEGSVSTLKIQRTERGDSAVYLCASSLNGLTDTQYFGPGTRLTVL.

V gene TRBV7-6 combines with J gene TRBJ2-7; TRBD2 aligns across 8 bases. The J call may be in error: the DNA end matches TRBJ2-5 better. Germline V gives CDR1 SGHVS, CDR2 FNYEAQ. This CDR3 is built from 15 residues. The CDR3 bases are TGTGCCAGCAGCCACCATGGTAGCGGGATCGGGACCCAGTACTTC. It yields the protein CASSHHGSGIGTQYF.

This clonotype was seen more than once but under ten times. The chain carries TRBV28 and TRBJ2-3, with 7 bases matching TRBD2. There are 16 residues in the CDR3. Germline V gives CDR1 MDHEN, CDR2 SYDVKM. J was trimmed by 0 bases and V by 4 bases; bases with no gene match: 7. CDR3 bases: TGTGCCAGCAGTTCGTATTTAGCGGGTAGCACAGATACGCAGTATTTT. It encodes CASSSYLAGSTDTQYF.

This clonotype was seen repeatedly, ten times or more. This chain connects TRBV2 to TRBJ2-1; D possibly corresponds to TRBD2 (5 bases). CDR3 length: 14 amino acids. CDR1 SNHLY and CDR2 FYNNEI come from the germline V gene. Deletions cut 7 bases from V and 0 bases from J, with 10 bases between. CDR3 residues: CASNGESSYNEQFF. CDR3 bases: TGTGCCAGCAACGGGGAGAGCTCCTACAATGAGCAGTTCTTC.

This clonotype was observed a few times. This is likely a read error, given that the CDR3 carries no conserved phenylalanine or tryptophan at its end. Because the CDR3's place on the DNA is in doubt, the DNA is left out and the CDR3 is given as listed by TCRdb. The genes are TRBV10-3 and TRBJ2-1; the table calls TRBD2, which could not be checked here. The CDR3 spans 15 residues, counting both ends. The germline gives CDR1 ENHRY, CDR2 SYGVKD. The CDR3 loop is CAISESGDYGYTFGS.

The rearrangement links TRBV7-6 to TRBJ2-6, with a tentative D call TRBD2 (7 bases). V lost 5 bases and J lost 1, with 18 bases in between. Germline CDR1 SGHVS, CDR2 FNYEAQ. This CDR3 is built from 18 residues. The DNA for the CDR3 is TGTGCCAGCAGCCGGGGGAGGGGGGTTCTTTCTGGGGCCAACGTCCTGACTTTC. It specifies CASSRGRGVLSGANVLTF.

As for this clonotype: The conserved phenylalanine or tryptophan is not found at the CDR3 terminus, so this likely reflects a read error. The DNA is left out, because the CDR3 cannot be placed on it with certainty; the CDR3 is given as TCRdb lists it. The CDR3 protein is CASSPDSTGYEQYFGN. The V call is TRBV7-9, the J call TRBJ2-7; the table assigns TRBD1, which was not confirmed against the DNA. The V gene's germline CDR1 is SEHNR and CDR2 FQNEAQ (reference sequence). With termini counted, the CDR3 has 16 amino acids.

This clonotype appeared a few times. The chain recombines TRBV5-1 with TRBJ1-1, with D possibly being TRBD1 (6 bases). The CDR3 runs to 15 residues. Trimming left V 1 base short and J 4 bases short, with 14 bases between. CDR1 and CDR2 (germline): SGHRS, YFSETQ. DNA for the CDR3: TGCGCCAGCAGCTTGTCCAGGGGAGTGATCACTGAAGCTTTCTTT. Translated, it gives CASSLSRGVITEAFF.

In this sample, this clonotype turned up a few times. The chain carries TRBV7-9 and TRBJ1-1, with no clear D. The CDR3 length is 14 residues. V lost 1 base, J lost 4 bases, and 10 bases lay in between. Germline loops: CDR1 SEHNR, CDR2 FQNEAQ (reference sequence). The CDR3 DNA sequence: TGTGCCAGCAGCTTAGTTGGGTCGGCCACTGAAGCTTTCTTT. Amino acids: CASSLVGSATEAFF.

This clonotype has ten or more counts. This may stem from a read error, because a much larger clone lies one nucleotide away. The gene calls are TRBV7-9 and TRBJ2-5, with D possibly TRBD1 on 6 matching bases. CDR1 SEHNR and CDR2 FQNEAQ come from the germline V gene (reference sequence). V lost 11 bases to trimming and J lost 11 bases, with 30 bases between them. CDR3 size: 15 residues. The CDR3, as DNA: TGTGCCGGAGGATTAAGGACAGCGAGTTACAATGAGCAGTACTTC. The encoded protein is CAGGLRTASYNEQYF. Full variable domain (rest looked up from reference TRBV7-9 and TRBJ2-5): DTGVSQNPRHKITKRGQNVTFRCDPISEHNRLYWYRQTLGQGPEFLTYFQNEAQLEKSRLLSDRFSAERPKGSFSTLEIQRTEQGDSAMYLCAGGLRTASYNEQYFGPGTRLLVL.

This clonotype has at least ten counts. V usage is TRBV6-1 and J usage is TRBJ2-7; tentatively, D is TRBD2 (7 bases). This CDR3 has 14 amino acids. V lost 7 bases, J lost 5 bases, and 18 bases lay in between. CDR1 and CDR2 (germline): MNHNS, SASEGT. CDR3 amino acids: CASTQRGRADEQYF. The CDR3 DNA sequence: TGTGCCAGCACACAAAGGGGGAGGGCCGACGAGCAGTACTTC.

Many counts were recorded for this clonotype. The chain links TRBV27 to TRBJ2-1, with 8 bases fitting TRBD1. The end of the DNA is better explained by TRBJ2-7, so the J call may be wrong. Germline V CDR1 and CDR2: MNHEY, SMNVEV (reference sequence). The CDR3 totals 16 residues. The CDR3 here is CASSLSSGAGGYEQYF. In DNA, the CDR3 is TGTGCCAGCAGTTTATCCTCGGGGGCAGGGGGCTATGAGCAGTACTTC.

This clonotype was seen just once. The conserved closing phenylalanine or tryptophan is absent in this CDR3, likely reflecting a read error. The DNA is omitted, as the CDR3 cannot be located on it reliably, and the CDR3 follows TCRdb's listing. The CDR3 loop is CASSGRRGGPDTQYFGQ. The genes are TRBV7-4 and TRBJ1-1; the D segment call TRBD1 is taken from the table without a DNA check. The germline CDR1 and CDR2 sequences are SGHVT and SQSDAQ. Inclusive of both ends, the CDR3 amounts to 17 amino acids.

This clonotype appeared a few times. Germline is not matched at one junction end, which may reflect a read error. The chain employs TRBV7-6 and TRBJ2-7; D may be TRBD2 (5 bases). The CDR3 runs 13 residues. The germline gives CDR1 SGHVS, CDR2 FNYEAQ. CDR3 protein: CASSSMVTGELYF. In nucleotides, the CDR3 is TGTGCCAGCAGCTCAATGGTGACCGGGGAGCTGTACTTC.

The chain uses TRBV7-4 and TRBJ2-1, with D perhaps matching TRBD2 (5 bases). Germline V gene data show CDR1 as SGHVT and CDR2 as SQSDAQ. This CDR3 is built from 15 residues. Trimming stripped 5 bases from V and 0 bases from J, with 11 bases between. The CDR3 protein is CASSPAGFSYNEQFF. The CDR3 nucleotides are TGTGCCAGCAGCCCCGCGGGCTTCTCCTACAATGAGCAGTTCTTC.